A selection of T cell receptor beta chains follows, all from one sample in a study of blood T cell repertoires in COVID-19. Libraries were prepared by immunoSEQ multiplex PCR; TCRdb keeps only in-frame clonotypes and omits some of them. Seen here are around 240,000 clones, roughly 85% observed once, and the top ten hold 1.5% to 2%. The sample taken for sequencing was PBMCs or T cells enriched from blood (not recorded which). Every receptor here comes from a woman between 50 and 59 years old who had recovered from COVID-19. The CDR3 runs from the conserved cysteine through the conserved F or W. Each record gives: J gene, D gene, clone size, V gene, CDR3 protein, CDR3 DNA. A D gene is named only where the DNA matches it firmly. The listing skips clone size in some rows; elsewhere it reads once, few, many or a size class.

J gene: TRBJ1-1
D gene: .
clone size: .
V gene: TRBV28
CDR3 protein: CASSLGSRQGRHTEAFF
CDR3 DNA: TGTGCCAGCAGTTTAGGGAGCCGTCAGGGGCGTCACACTGAAGCTTTCTTT

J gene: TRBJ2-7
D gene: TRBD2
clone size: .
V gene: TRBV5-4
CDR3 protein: CASSWDYNYEQYF
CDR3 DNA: TGTGCCAGCAGTTGGGACTACAACTACGAGCAGTACTTC

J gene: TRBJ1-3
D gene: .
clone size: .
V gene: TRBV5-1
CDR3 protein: CASSLAQLGTSGNTIYF
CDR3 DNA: TGCGCCAGCAGCTTGGCACAGCTTGGCACCTCTGGAAACACCATATATTTT

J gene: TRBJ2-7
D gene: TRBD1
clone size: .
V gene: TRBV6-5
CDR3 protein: CASRQGASGEQYF
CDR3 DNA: TGTGCCTCCCGACAGGGGGCTTCAGGCGAGCAGTACTTC

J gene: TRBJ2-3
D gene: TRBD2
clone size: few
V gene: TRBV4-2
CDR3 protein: CASSPGGADTQYF
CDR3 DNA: TGTGCCAGCAGTCCGGGGGGTGCAGATACGCAGTATTTT

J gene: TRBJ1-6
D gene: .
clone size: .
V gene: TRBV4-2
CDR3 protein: CASSQDLSSYNSPLHF
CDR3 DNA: TGTGCCAGCAGCCAAGACCTCAGCTCCTATAATTCACCCCTCCACTTT

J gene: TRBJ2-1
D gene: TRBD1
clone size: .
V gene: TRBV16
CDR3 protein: CASSQLAISGGSLNEQFF
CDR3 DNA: TGTGCCAGCAGCCAACTTGCTATTTCAGGGGGCAGTTTGAATGAGCAGTTCTTC

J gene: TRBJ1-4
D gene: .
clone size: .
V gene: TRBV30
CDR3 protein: CAWSSGNEKLFF
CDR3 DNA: TGTGCCTGGAGTTCGGGAAACGAAAAACTGTTTTTT

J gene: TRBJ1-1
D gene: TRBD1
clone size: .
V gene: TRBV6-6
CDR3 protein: CASSRYQGVGFDTEAFF
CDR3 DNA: TGTGCCAGCAGCCGATACCAGGGGGTCGGTTTCGACACTGAAGCTTTCTTT

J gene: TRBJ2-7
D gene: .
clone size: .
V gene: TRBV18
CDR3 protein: CASSPRQGSYEQYF
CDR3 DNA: TGTGCCAGCTCACCACGCCAGGGCTCCTACGAGCAGTACTTC

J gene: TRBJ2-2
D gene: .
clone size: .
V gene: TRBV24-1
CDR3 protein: CATSDIGGNTGELFF
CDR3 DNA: TGTGCCACCAGTGACATAGGGGGGAACACCGGGGAGCTGTTTTTT

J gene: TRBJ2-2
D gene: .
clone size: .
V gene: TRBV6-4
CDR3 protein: CASSAVNTGELFF
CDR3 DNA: TGTGCCAGCAGTGCCGTCAACACCGGGGAGCTGTTTTTT

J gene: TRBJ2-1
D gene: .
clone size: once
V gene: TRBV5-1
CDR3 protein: CASSKNRDEQFF
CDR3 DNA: TGCGCCAGCAGCAAGAACCGGGATGAGCAGTTCTTC

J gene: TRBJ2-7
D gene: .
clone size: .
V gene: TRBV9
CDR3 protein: CASSVGLAEGYEQYF
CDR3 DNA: TGTGCCAGCAGCGTAGGTCTGGCGGAGGGCTACGAGCAGTACTTC

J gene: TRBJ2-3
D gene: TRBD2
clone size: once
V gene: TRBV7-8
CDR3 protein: CASSLRLAGVVDTQYF
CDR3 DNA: TGTGCCAGCAGCCTAAGACTAGCGGGAGTGGTAGATACGCAGTATTTT

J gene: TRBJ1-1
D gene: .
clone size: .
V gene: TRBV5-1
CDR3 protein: CASNRDGDTEAFF
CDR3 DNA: TGCGCCAGCAACAGGGACGGAGACACTGAAGCTTTCTTT

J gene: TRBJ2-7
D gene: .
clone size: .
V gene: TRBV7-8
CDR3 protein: CASSLDYLREQYF
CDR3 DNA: TGTGCCAGCAGCTTAGACTATCTACGAGAGCAGTACTTC

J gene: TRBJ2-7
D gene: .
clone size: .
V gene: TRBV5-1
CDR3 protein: CASSMRAGDYEQYF
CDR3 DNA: TGCGCCAGCAGCATGCGGGCAGGGGACTACGAGCAGTACTTC

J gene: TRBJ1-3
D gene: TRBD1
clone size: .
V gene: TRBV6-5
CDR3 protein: CASRLGQVSGNTIYF
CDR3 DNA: TGTGCCAGCAGACTCGGACAGGTCTCTGGAAACACCATATATTTT

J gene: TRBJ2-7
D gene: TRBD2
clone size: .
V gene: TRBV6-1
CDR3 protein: CASSVVTSGSSHYEQYF
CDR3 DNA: TGTGCCAGCAGTGTGGTAACTAGCGGGAGTTCTCACTACGAGCAGTACTTC

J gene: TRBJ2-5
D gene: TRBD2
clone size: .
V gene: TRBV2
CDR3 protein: CASGGLAGGRETQYF
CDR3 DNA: TGTGCCAGCGGGGGACTAGCGGGAGGGAGGGAGACCCAGTACTTC

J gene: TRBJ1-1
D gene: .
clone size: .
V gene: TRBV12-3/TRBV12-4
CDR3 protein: CASSFVSNTEAFF
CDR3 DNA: TGTGCCAGCAGTTTTGTTAGTAACACTGAAGCTTTCTTT

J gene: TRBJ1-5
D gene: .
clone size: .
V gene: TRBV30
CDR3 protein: CAWSVFRTNNQPQHF
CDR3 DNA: TGTGCCTGGAGTGTATTCCGGACAAATAATCAGCCCCAGCATTTT

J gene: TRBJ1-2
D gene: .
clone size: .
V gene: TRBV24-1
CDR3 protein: CATSDSGFGGYTF
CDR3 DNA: TGTGCCACCAGTGATTCAGGGTTCGGAGGCTACACCTTC

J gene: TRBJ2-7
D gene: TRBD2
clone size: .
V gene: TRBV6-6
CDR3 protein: CASSYHDLGGEYF
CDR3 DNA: TGTGCCAGCAGTTACCACGACCTGGGGGGGGAGTACTTC

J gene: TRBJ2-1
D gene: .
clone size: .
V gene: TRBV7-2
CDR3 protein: CASSTVAASYNEQFF
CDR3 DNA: TGTGCCAGCAGCACAGTAGCGGCCTCCTACAATGAGCAGTTCTTC

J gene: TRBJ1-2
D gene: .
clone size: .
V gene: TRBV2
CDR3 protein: CASSERYRSRGYTF
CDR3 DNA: TGTGCCAGCAGTGAGCGGTATCGCTCTCGTGGCTACACCTTC

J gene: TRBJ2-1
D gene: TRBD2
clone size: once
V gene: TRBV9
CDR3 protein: CASSVRDYYNEQFF
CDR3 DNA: TGTGCCAGCAGCGTCCGGGACTACTACAATGAGCAGTTCTTC

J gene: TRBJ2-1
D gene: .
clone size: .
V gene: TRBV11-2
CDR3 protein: CASSPRVGTLYNEQFF
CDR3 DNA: TGTGCCAGCAGCCCCCGAGTGGGGACACTCTACAATGAGCAGTTCTTC

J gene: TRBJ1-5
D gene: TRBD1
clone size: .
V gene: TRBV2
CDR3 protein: CASSDQGDQPQHF
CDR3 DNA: TGTGCCAGCAGCGACCAGGGGGATCAGCCCCAGCATTTT

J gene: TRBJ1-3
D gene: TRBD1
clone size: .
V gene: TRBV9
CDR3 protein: CASSARGTLRGNTIYF
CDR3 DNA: TGTGCCAGCAGCGCCAGGGGGACTCTTCGAGGAAACACCATATATTTT

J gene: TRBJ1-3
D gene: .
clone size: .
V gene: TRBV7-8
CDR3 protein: CASAVRSGNTIYF
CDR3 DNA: TGTGCCAGCGCCGTGCGCTCTGGAAACACCATATATTTT

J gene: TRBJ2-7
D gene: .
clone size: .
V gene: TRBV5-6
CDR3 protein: CASSLAGVTEQYF
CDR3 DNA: TGTGCCAGCAGCTTGGCCGGGGTCACCGAGCAGTACTTC

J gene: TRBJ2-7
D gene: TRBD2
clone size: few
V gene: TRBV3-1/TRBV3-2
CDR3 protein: CASSSGLAGAYEQYF
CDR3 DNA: TGTGCCAGCAGTTCAGGACTAGCGGGAGCCTACGAGCAGTACTTC

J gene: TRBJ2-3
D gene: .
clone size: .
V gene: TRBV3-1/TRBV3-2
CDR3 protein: CASSLKTDRDTQYF
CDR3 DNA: TGTGCCAGCAGCCTTAAGACAGATCGAGACACGCAGTATTTT

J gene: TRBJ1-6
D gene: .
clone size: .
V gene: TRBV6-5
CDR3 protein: CASSPRTTRSPLHF
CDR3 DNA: TGTGCCAGCAGTCCAAGGACAACCCGTTCACCCCTCCACTTT

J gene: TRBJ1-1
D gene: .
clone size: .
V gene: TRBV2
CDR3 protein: CASSEGGYTEAFF
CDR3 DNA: TGTGCCAGCAGTGAGGGAGGTTACACTGAAGCTTTCTTT

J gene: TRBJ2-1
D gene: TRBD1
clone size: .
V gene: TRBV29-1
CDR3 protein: CSVVTDRVRLF
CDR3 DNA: TGCAGCGTTGTTACTGACAGGGTTCGGCTCTTC

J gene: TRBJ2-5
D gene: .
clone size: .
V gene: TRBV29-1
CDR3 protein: CSVEGRAEETQYF
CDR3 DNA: TGCAGCGTTGAAGGCAGGGCCGAAGAGACCCAGTACTTC

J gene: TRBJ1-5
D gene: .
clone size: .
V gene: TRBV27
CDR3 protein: CASSLGAVGNQPQHF
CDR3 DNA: TGTGCCAGCAGTTTAGGGGCAGTAGGCAATCAGCCCCAGCATTTT

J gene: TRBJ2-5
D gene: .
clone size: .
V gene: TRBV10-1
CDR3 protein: CATGYGGTRGTQYF
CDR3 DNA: TGCGCCACCGGATATGGGGGGACCCGGGGGACCCAGTACTTC

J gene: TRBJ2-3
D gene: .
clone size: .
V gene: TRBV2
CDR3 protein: CASSRQGGMDTQYF
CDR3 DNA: TGTGCCAGCAGTCGACAGGGCGGGATGGATACGCAGTATTTT

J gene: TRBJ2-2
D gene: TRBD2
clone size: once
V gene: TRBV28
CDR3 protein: CASSLGLAFWELFF
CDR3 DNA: TGTGCCAGCAGTTTAGGACTAGCGTTTTGGGAGCTGTTTTTT

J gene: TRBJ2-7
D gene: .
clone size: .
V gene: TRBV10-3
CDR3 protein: CATGWGLDEQYF
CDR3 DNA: TGTGCCACTGGATGGGGGCTCGACGAGCAGTACTTC

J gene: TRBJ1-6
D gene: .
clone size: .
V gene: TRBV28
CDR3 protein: CASSTPAARSLHF
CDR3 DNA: TGTGCCAGCAGTACCCCGGCCGCGAGGTCCCTCCACTTT

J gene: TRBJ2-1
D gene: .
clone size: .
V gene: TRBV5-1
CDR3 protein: CASSLNPGLASYNEQFF
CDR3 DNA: TGCGCCAGCAGCCTCAACCCGGGGCTAGCGAGTTACAATGAGCAGTTCTTC

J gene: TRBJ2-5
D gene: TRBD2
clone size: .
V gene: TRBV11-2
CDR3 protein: CASSLSGQETQYF
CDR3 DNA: TGTGCCAGCAGCCTTAGCGGGCAAGAGACCCAGTACTTC

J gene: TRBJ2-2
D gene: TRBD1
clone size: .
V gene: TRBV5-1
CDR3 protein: CASSKLGQVDTGELFF
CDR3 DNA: TGCGCCAGCTCCAAACTGGGACAGGTCGACACCGGGGAGCTGTTTTTT

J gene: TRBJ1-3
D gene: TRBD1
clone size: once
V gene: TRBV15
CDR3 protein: CATSSKTGGNTIYF
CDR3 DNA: TGTGCCACCAGCAGCAAGACAGGGGGAAACACCATATATTTT

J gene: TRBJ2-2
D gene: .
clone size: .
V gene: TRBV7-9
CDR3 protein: CASSLLGGTGELFF
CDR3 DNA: TGTGCCAGCAGCTTATTAGGGGGCACCGGGGAGCTGTTTTTT

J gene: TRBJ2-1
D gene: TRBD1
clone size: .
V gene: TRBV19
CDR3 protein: CASRGTGGHEQFF
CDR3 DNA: TGTGCCAGTAGAGGGACAGGGGGCCATGAGCAGTTCTTC

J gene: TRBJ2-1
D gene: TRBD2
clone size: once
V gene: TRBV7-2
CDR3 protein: CASSLVGRQWQFF
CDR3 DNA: TGTGCCAGCAGCTTAGTCGGGAGGCAATGGCAGTTCTTC

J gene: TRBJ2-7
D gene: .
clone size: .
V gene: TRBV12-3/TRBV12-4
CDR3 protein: CASTYSGSEQYF
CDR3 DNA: TGTGCCAGCACCTACTCCGGTAGCGAGCAGTACTTC

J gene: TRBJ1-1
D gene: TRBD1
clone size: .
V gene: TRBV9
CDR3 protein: CASSVFAGQGTEAFF
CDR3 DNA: TGTGCCAGCAGCGTATTTGCAGGACAGGGAACTGAAGCTTTCTTT

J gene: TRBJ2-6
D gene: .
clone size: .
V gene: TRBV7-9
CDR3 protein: CASSLQGPGANVLTF
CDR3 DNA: TGTGCCAGCAGCTTACAGGGCCCTGGGGCCAACGTCCTGACTTTC

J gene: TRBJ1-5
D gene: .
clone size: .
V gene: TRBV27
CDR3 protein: CASSFGGGQPQHF
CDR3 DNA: TGTGCCAGCAGTTTTGGGGGAGGCCAGCCCCAGCATTTT

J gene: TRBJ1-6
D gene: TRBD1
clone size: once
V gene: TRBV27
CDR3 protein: CASSFGQPGGSPLHF
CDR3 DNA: TGTGCCAGCAGTTTCGGACAGCCAGGGGGGTCACCCCTCCACTTT

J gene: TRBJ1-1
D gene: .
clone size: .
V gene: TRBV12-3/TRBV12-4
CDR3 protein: CASSLQGGSEAFF
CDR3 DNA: TGTGCCAGCAGCCTACAGGGTGGTTCTGAAGCTTTCTTT